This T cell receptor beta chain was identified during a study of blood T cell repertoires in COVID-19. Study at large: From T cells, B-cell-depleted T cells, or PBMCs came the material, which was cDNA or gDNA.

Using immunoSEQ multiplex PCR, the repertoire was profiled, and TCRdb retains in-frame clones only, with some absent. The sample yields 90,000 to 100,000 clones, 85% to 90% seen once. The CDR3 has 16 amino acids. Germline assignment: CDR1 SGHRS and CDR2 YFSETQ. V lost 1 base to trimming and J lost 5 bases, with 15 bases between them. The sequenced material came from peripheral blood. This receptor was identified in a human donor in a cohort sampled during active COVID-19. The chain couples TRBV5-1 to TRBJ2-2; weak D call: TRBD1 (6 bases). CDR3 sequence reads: CASSLLEGVMTGELFF. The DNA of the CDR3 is TGCGCCAGCAGCTTGCTTGAGGGGGTGATGACCGGGGAGCTGTTTTTT.